A single sample is the source of the 3 T cell receptor beta chains below, sequenced in a study of CD8 T cells in ankylosing spondylitis. TCRdb re-analysed the 5' RACE reads in MiXCR, keeping a single row per CDR3 protein. The table lists 200,000 or so distinct CDR3 sequences, roughly 13% of them singletons. The specimen was blood, either unsorted or a sorted T cell fraction (not recorded which). These receptor sequences come from a female donor with ankylosing spondylitis or in good health (not recorded which).

Ten or more counts support this clonotype. V gene TRBV7-9 combines with J gene TRBJ2-1; D unresolved. V was trimmed by 1 base and J by 1 base, leaving 5 bases between them. Germline loops: CDR1 SEHNR, CDR2 FQNEAQ (reference sequence). This CDR3 has 14 residues. The CDR3: CASSLGVSYNEQFF. The DNA for the CDR3 is TGTGCCAGCAGCTTAGGTGTATCCTACAATGAGCAGTTCTTC.

By its share, this clonotype is medium-sized (0.01 to 0.1%). This chain uses TRBV5-1 with TRBJ2-6; no reliable D call. V lost 0 bases and J 0 bases, leaving 10 bases between the germline ends. Germline CDR1 reads SGHRS; CDR2 reads YFSETQ. This CDR3 region has 17 residues. The CDR3 loop is CASSLVPTDSGANVLTF. CDR3 bases: TGCGCCAGCAGCTTGGTGCCGACGGACTCTGGGGCCAACGTCCTGACTTTC.

This clonotype was counted between two and nine times. The genes are TRBV11-2 and TRBJ2-3; D is perhaps TRBD1 (6 bases). The CDR3 totals 19 residues. V shed 5 bases and J shed 0 bases, with 24 bases lying between them. CDR1 SGHAT and CDR2 FQNNGV come from the germline V gene. CDR3 in DNA: TGTGCCAGCAGCCCTAGGGGTATTGGAGGAAGGGGGAGCACAGATACGCAGTATTTT. It specifies CASSPRGIGGRGSTDTQYF.